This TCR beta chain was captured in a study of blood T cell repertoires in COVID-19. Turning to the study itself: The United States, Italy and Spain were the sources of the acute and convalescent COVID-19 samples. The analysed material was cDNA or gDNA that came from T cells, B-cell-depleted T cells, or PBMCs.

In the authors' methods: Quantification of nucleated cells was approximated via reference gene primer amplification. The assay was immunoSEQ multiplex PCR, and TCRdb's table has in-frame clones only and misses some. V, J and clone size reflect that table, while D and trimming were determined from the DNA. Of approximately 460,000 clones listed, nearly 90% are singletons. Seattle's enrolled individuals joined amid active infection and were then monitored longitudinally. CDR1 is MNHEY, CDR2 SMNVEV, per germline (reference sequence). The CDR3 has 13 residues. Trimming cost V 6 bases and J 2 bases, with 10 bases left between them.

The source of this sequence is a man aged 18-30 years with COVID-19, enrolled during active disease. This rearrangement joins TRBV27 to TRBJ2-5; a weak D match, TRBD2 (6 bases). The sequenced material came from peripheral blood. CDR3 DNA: TGTGCCAGCAGGGTAGCGGCACAAGAGACCCAGTACTTC. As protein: CASRVAAQETQYF.